One and the same sample provided the 9 T cell receptor beta chains below, sequenced in a study of shared clonotypes between healthy human individuals. The assay was immunoSEQ multiplex PCR, and TCRdb's table has in-frame clones only and misses some. The repertoire holds 400,000 to 600,000 clones, with approximately 95% as singletons. Input material: naive CD4+ T cells sorted from blood. Stated subset: CD45RA+ positively selected. Receptors were obtained from a woman under 40 in good health.

This sequence joins TRBV15 and TRBJ1-3; a weak D match, TRBD1 (6 bases). The V gene lost 3 bases and the J gene lost 0 bases, with 12 bases spanning the gap. CDR3 size: 16 residues. CDR1 and CDR2 (germline): LNHNV, YYDKDF (reference sequence). This chain's CDR3 is CATSSRQADSGNTIYF. The CDR3 bases are TGTGCCACCAGCAGTCGACAGGCCGACTCTGGAAACACCATATATTTT.

The chain is built from TRBV18 and TRBJ2-1; 11 bases align to TRBD2. This CDR3 is built from 16 residues. V trimming: 4 bases; J trimming: 5 bases; junction bases outside the gene matches: 7. Germline V gives CDR1 KGHSH, CDR2 LQKENI. The CDR3, as DNA: TGTGCCAGCTCACAATCCGGGACTAGCGGAGACAATGAGCAGTTCTTC. This gives the protein CASSQSGTSGDNEQFF.

J is TRBJ2-3 and V is TRBV7-8, with a tentative D call TRBD1 (6 bases). The CDR3 is made up of 17 amino acids. Germline V gene data show CDR1 as SGHVS and CDR2 as FQNEAQ. The V gene lost 2 bases and the J gene lost 2 bases, with 17 bases spanning the gap. CDR3 sequence reads: CASSLFQRTDLTDTQYF. In DNA form, the CDR3 reads TGTGCCAGCAGCTTATTCCAGCGGACAGACCTCACAGATACGCAGTATTTT.

The V and J genes are TRBV5-1 and TRBJ2-5, with D perhaps matching TRBD2 (5 bases). The CDR3 loop spans 13 amino acids. Germline CDR1 is SGHRS and CDR2 is YFSETQ. V lost 2 bases, J lost 3 bases, and 8 bases lay in between. For the CDR3, the DNA is TGCGCCAGCAGCTTTTGGGGAGAAGAGACCCAGTACTTC. This translates into CASSFWGEETQYF. The full variable domain, completed using reference TRBV5-1 and TRBJ2-5, is KAGVTQTPRYLIKTRGQQVTLSCSPISGHRSVSWYQQTPGQGLQFLFEYFSETQRNKGNFPGRFSGRQFSNSRSEMNVSTLELGDSALYLCASSFWGEETQYFGPGTRLLVL.

The chain employs TRBV27 and TRBJ2-3; D is unresolved. Between the trimmed V and J ends, which lost 4 bases and 6 bases, there was a span of 11 bases. Germline CDR1 is MNHEY and CDR2 is SMNVEV (reference sequence). The CDR3 totals 13 residues. In DNA form, the CDR3 reads TGTGCCAGCAGTTCGGGCCCGGTGGATACGCAGTATTTT. It specifies CASSSGPVDTQYF.

The genes are TRBV28 and TRBJ2-7; 12 bases map to TRBD2. This CDR3 spans 14 amino acids. The germline V gene encodes CDR1 MDHEN and CDR2 SYDVKM. Trimming at V came to 3 bases and at J to 6 bases, leaving 3 bases not matched to a gene. The CDR3 is CASSLTSGSVEQYF. The CDR3 region has the DNA TGTGCCAGCAGTTTGACTAGCGGGAGCGTCGAGCAGTACTTC.

The chain employs TRBV6-1 and TRBJ1-4; D unclear. This CDR3 contains 17 residues. V dropped 1 base and J dropped 5 bases, with 17 bases sitting between them. The V gene's germline CDR1 is MNHNS and CDR2 SASEGT. The DNA for the CDR3 is TGTGCCAGCAGTGAAGGGGCCCTTAGTGGAGGGAATGAAAAACTGTTTTTT. Translating it yields CASSEGALSGGNEKLFF.

Only a few counts were recorded for this clone. V gene TRBV6-1 combines with J gene TRBJ1-5, with D unclear. The CDR3 consists of 13 residues. Germline V gene lookup returns CDR1 MNHNS and CDR2 SASEGT. Trimming removed 5 bases at V and 2 bases at J, with 7 bases between. CDR3 sequence reads: CASSSEGNQPQHF. For the CDR3, the DNA is TGTGCCAGCAGTTCGGAGGGCAATCAGCCCCAGCATTTT.

The chain is built from TRBV18 and TRBJ2-7; D unclear. Germline V gives CDR1 KGHSH, CDR2 LQKENI. The length of the CDR3 is 11 residues. The ends were cut back, 6 bases at V and 5 bases at J, with 8 bases in the middle. The CDR3 protein is CASSRADEQYF. Written as DNA, the CDR3 is TGTGCCAGCTCTCGGGCGGACGAGCAGTACTTC.